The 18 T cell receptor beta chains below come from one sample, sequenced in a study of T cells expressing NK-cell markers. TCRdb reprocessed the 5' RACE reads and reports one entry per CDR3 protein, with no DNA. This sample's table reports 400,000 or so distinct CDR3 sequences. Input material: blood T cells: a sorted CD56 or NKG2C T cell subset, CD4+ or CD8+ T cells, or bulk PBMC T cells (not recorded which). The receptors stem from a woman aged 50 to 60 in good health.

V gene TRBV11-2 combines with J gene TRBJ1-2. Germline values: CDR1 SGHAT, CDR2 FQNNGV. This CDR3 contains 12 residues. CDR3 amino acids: CASSLNNYGYTF. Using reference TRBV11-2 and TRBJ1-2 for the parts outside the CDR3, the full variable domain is EAGVAQSPRYKIIEKRQSVAFWCNPISGHATLYWYQQILGQGPKLLIQFQNNGVVDDSQLPKDRFSAERLKGVDSTLKIQPAKLEDSAVYLCASSLNNYGYTFGSGTRLTVV.

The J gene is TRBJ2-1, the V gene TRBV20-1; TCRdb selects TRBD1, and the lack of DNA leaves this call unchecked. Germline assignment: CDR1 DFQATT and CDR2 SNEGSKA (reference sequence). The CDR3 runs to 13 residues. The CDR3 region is CSAYQGADNEQFF.

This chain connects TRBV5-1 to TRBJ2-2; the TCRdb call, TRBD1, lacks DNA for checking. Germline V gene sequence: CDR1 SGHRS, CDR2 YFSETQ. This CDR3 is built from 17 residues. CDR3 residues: CASSFLEGAASTGELFF.

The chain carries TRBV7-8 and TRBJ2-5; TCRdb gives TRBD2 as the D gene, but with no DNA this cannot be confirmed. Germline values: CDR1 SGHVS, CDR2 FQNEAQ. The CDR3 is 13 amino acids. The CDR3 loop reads CASSSGTRETQYF.

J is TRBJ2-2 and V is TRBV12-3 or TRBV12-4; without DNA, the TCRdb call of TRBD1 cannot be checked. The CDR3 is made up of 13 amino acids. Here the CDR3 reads CASSPDRVGELFF.

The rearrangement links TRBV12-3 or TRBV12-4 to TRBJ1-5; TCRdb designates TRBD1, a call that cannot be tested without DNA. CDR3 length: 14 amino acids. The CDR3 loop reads CASSLTPGNQPQHF.

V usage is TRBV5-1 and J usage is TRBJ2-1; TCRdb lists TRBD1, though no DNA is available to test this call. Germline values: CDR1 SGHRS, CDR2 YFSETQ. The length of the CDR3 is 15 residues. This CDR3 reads CASSRMGQGGNEQFF.

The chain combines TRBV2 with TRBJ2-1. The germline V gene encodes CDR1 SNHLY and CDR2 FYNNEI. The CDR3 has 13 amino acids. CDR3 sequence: CASTTRSIDEQFF. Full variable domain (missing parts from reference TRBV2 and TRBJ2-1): EPEVTQTPSHQVTQMGQEVILRCVPISNHLYFYWYRQILGQKVEFLVSFYNNEISEKSEIFDDQFSVERPDGSNFTLKIRSTKLEDSAMYFCASTTRSIDEQFFGPGTRLTVL.

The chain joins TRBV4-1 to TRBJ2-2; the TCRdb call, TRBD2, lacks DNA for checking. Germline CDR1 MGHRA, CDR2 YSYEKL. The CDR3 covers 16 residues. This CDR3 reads CASSPWGGANTGELFF.

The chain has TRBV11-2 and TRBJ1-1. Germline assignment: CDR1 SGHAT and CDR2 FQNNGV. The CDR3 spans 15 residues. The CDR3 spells CASSLVGWGKTEAFF.

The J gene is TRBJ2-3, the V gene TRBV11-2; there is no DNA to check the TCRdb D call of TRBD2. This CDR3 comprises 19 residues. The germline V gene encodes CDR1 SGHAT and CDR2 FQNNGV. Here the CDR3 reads CASSLDQASGRDVTDTQYF.

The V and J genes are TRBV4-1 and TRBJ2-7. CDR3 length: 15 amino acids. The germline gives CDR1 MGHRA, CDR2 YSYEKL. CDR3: CASSQERQPVYEQYF.

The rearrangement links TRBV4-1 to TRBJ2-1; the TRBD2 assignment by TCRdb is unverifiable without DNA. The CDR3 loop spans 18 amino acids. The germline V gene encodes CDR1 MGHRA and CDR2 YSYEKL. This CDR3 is CASSQELAGGMPYNEQFF.

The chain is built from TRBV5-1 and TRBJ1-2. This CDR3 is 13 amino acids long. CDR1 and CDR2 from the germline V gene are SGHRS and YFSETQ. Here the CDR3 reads CASSLEGTLGYTF.

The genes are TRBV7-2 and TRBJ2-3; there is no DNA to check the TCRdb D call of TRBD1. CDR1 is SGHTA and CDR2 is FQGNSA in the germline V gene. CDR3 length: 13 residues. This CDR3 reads CASSGDRAATQYF.

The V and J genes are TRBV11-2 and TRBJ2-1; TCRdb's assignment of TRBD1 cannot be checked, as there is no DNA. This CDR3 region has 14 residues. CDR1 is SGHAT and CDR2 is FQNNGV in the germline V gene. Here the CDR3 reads CASSSRGGFDEQFF.

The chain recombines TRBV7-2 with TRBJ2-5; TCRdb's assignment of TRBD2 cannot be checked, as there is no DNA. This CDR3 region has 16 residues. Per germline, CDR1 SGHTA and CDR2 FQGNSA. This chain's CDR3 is CASSKGASGSTKTQYF.

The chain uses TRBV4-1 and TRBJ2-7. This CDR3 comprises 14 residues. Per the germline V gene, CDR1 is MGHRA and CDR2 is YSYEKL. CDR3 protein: CASSQTGNPYEQYF.